One T cell receptor (beta chain) is described in this entry. Germline V gene sequence: CDR1 GTSNPN, CDR2 SVGIG (reference sequence). V was cut by 5 bases and J by 0 bases, with 14 bases left in between. The CDR3 is 15 residues long. The data are from a study of blood T cell repertoires in COVID-19. Turning to the study itself: COVID-19 samples from acute and convalescent phases originated in the United States, Italy and Spain. From T cells, B-cell-depleted T cells, or PBMCs came the material, which was cDNA or gDNA.

In the original analysis: Reference gene primers were amplified, and this amplification served to estimate nucleated cell counts. Only in-frame clones appear in the TCRdb table, and some are missing; sequencing was by immunoSEQ multiplex PCR. Clone size and the V and J calls come from that table; the DNA yielded D and trimming. The sample includes roughly 85,000 clones, roughly 85% of them seen just once. Sequenced material: peripheral blood. The chain employs TRBV30 and TRBJ1-3; D is uncertain. The origin of this receptor is a man aged 45-65 years with active or convalescent COVID-19. CDR3 in amino acids: CAWEAYSSSGNTIYF. The CDR3, as DNA: TGTGCCTGGGAGGCGTACAGTAGCTCTGGAAACACCATATATTTT.